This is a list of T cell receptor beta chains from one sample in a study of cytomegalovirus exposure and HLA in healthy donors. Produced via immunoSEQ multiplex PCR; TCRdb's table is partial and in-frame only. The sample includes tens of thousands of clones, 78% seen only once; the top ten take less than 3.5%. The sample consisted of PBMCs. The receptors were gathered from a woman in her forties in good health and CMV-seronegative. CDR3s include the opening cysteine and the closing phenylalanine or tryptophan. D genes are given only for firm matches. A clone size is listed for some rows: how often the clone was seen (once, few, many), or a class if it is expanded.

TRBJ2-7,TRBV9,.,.,TGTGCCAGCAGCGCGGGAGACGGGTACGAGCAGTACTTC,CASSAGDGYEQYF
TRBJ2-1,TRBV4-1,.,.,TGCGCCAGCAGCCATACAGGGAGCTCCTACAATGAGCAGTTCTTC,CASSHTGSSYNEQFF
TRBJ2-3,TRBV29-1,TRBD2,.,TGCAGCGTTTGGGAGGCTAGCGGGAGACCGCCGGGGGCACAAGCTTACACAGATACGCAGTATTTT,CSVWEASGRPPGAQAYTDTQYF
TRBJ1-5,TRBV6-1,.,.,TGTGCCAGCAGTGAACTCCCCCCCGGCAGAGGAAGCAATCAGCCCCAGCATTTT,CASSELPPGRGSNQPQHF
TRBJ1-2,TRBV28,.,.,TGTGCCAGCACCCCCCAAAAAGGGGGGGCGCCGGTTAGTTATGGCTACACCTTC,CASTPQKGGAPVSYGYTF
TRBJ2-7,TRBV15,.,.,TGTGCCACCAGCAGAGATAGGGGGATGGGCAACTACGAGCAGTACTTC,CATSRDRGMGNYEQYF
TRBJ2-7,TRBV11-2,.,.,TGTGCCAGCAGCCCACCCTTGGGACAAGAGCAGTACTTC,CASSPPLGQEQYF
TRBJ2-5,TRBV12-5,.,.,TGTGCTAGTGGTTTGGGCACTCGTCAGGGCGAAGAGACCCAGTACTTC,CASGLGTRQGEETQYF
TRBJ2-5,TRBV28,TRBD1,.,TGTGCCAGCAGTTCCTATACCGGGACAGATTTTGGCGAGACCCAGTACTTC,CASSSYTGTDFGETQYF
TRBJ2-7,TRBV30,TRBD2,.,TGTGCCTGGAGTCCTAGTAGGCTAGCGGGAGGGGAGTCCTACGAGCAGTACTTC,CAWSPSRLAGGESYEQYF
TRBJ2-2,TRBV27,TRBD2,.,TGTGCCAGCAGTTTGTCTAGCGGGACCGGGGAGCTGTTTTTT,CASSLSSGTGELFF
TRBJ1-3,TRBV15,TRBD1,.,TGTGCCACCAGCATGACAGGGGGCCGAAACACCATATATTTT,CATSMTGGRNTIYF
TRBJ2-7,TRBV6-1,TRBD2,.,TGTGCCAGCAGTGTCGGTAGCGGGACCGCCGCCTACGAGCAGTACTTC,CASSVGSGTAAYEQYF
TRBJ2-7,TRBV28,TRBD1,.,TGTGCCAGCAGTCGACCCCGGGACAGTCCCCGGTTAGCGTACTTC,CASSRPRDSPRLAYF
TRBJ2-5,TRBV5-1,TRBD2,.,TGCGCCAGCAGCTTGGCCGGGGGGGCCGGGCTCCAAGAGACCCAGTACTTC,CASSLAGGAGLQETQYF
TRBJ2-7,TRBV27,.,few,TGTGCCAGCAGTTTATCGTCGGGACACATCTCCTACGAGCAGTACTTC,CASSLSSGHISYEQYF
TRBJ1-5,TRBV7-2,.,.,TGTGCCAGCAGCCGGTCAGGGGGCAATCAGCCCCAGCATTTT,CASSRSGGNQPQHF
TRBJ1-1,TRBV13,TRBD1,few,TGTGCCAGCAGCTCCCCAGGGGGCGCTGAAGCTTTCTTT,CASSSPGGAEAFF
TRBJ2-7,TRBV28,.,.,TGTGCCACATCTAGGAAGCGGGTCGAGCAGTACTTC,CATSRKRVEQYF
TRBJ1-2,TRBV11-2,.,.,TGTGCCAGCAGCTTAGGGGGCCATTCAGGCCGGGGCTACACCTTC,CASSLGGHSGRGYTF
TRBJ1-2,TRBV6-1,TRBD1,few,TGTGCCAGCAGTCAAGATTTCCCGGACAGGGGGTATGGCTACACCTTC,CASSQDFPDRGYGYTF
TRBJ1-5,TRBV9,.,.,TGTGCCAGCAGCGTAGAGGGCAGGGATAATCAGCCCCAGCATTTT,CASSVEGRDNQPQHF
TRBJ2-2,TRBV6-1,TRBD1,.,TGTGCCACCATGCCCGGGACAGGGGATACCGGGGAGCTGTTTTTT,CATMPGTGDTGELFF
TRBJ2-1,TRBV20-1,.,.,TGCAGTCCAGGGGCACAGCAGTTCTTC,CSPGAQQFF
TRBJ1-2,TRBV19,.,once,TGTGCCACCCAGGGGTGGGGTGGCTACACCTTC,CATQGWGGYTF
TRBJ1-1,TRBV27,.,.,TGTGCCAGCAGTCCTTGGACAGACGTACAAGCTTTCTTT,CASSPWTDVQAFF
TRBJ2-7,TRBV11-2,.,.,TGTGCCAGCAGCTTAGTAGGCGGCAGCTCCTACGAGCAGTACTTC,CASSLVGGSSYEQYF
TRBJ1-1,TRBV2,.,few,TGTGCCAGCAGTGAAGCGCGTCGACAACTCATGAACACTGAAGCTTTCTTT,CASSEARRQLMNTEAFF
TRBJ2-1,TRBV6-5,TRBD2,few,TGTGCCAGCAGCAAGGGACTAGCGGGATATAATGAGCAGTTCTTC,CASSKGLAGYNEQFF
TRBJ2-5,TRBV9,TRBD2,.,TGTGCCAGCAGCCTCACACTAACTAGCGGCCAAGAGACCCAGTACTTC,CASSLTLTSGQETQYF
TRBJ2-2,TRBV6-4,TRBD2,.,TGTGCCAGCAGCTATGAGGGACTAGCGGGCGCCGGGGAGCTGTTTTTT,CASSYEGLAGAGELFF
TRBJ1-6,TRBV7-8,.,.,TGTGCCAGCAGCTTACGGGGGGAATACAATTCACCCCTCCACTTT,CASSLRGEYNSPLHF
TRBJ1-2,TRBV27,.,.,TGTGCCAGCAGTCCGCCGACAGGACTCTATGGCTACACCTTC,CASSPPTGLYGYTF
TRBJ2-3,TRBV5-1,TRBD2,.,TGCGCCAGCAGCCTGTTCGGGAGGTCGGCAGATACGCAGTATTTT,CASSLFGRSADTQYF
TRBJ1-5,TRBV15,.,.,TGTGCCACCAGCAGAGACCGGGGAAACCAGCCCCAGCATTTT,CATSRDRGNQPQHF
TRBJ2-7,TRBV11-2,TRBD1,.,TGTGCCAGCAGCTTTCCCCCCAGGGGGCACTACGAGCAGTACTTC,CASSFPPRGHYEQYF
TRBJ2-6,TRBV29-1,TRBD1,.,TGCAGCGTTGCGGGGACAGCCCACTCTGGGGCCAACGTCCTGACTTTC,CSVAGTAHSGANVLTF
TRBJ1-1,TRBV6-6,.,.,TGTGCCAGCAGTTCTTACACTGAAGCTTTCTTT,CASSSYTEAFF
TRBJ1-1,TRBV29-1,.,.,TGCAGCGGTAAAAATCCACCGAGAAACACTGAAGCTTTCTTT,CSGKNPPRNTEAFF
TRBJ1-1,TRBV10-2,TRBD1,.,TGCGCCAGCAGTGAGCCGGGACAGGGGTTGGCAGCTTTCTTT,CASSEPGQGLAAFF
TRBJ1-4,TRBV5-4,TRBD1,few,TGTGCCAGCAGCCGAGACAGGGGGCAGGAAAAACTGTTTTTT,CASSRDRGQEKLFF
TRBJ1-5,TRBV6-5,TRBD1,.,TGTGCCAGCAGCAAGACAGGGTTTGTGCAGCCCCAGCATTTT,CASSKTGFVQPQHF
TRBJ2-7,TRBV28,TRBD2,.,TGTGCCAGCAGTCCCGGGACTAGCGGGAGCTCCGAGCAGTACTTC,CASSPGTSGSSEQYF
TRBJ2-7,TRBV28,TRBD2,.,TGTGCCAGCAGCCGCGGGAGGGGCTACGAGCAGTACTTC,CASSRGRGYEQYF